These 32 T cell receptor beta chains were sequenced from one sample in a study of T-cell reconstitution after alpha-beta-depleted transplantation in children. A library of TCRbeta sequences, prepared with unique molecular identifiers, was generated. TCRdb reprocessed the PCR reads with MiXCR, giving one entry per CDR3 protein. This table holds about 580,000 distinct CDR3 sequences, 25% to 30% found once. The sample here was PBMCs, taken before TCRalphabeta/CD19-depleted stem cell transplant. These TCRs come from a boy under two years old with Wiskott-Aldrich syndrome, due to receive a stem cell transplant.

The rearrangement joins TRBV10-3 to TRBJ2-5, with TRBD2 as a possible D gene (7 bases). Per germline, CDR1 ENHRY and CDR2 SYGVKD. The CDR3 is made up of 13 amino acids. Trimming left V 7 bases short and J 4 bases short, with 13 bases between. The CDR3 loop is CAIMGGGGETQYF. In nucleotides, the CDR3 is TGTGCCATCATGGGCGGGGGCGGAGAGACCCAGTACTTC.

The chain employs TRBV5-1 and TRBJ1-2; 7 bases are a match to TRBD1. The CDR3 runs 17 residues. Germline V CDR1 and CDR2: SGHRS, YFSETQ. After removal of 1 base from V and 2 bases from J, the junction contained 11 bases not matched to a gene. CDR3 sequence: CASSLWAGTVLNYGYTF. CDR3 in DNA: TGCGCCAGCAGCTTGTGGGCCGGGACAGTCTTAAACTATGGCTACACCTTC.

The CDR3 sequence is CASSLARVYNEQFF. The CDR3 region has the DNA TGTGCCAGCAGCTTAGCACGGGTATACAATGAGCAGTTCTTC. The J gene is TRBJ2-1, the V gene TRBV7-8, with D unclear. The CDR3 is 14 residues long. Trimming took off 0 bases at V and 4 bases at J, with 7 bases between the two ends. CDR1 SGHVS and CDR2 FQNEAQ come from the germline V gene.

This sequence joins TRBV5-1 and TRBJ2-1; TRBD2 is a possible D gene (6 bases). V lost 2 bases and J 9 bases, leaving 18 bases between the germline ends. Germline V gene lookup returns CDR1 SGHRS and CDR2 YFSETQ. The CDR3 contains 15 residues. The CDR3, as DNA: TGCGCCAGCAGCTTTTCGGTGGGAGGAGGCGGTGAGCAGTTCTTC. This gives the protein CASSFSVGGGGEQFF.

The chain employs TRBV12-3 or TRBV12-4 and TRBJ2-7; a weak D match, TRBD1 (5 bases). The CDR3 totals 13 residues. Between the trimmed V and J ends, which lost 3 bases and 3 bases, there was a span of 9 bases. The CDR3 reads CASSLKGDYEQYF. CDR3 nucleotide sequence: TGTGCCAGCAGTTTGAAAGGGGACTACGAGCAGTACTTC.

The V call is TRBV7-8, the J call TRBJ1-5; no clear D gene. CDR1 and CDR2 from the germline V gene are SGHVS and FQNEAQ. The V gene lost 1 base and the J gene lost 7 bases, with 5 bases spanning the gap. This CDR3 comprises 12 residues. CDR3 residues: CASSLERQPQHF. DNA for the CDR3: TGTGCCAGCAGCTTAGAGAGACAGCCCCAGCATTTT.

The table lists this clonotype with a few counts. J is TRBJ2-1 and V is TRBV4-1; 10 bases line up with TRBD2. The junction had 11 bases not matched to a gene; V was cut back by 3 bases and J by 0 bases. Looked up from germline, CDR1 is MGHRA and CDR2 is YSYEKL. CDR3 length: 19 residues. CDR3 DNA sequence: TGCGCCAGCAGCCATCCGCCCCCACTAGCGGGAAGCTCCTACAATGAGCAGTTCTTC. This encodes CASSHPPPLAGSSYNEQFF.

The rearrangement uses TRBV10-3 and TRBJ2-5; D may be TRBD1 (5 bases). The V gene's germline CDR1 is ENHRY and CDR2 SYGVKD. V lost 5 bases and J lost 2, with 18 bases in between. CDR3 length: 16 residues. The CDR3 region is CAISQTPRVGQETQYF. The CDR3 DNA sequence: TGTGCCATCAGTCAGACGCCCAGGGTCGGACAAGAGACCCAGTACTTC.

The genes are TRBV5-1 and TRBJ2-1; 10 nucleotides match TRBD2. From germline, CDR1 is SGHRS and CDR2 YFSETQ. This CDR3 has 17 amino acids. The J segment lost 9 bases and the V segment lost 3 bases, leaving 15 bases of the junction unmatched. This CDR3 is CASSSPGLAGASGEQFF. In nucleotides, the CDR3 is TGCGCCAGCAGCTCACCCGGGCTAGCGGGGGCCAGTGGTGAGCAGTTCTTC. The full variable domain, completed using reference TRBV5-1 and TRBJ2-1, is KAGVTQTPRYLIKTRGQQVTLSCSPISGHRSVSWYQQTPGQGLQFLFEYFSETQRNKGNFPGRFSGRQFSNSRSEMNVSTLELGDSALYLCASSSPGLAGASGEQFFGPGTRLTVL.

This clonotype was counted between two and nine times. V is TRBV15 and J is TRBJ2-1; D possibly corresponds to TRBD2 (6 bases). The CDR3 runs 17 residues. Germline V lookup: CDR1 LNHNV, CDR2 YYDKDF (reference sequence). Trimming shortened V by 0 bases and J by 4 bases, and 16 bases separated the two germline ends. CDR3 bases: TGTGCCACCAGCAGAGATCTGGGCGGGATGAATTACAATGAGCAGTTCTTC. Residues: CATSRDLGGMNYNEQFF.

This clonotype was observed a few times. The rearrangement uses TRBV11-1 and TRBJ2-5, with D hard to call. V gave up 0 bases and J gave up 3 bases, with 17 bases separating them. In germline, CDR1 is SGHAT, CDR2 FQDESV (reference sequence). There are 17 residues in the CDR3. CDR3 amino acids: CASSLAPSSTGKETQYF. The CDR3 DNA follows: TGTGCCAGCAGCTTAGCGCCTTCTTCGACTGGAAAAGAGACCCAGTACTTC.

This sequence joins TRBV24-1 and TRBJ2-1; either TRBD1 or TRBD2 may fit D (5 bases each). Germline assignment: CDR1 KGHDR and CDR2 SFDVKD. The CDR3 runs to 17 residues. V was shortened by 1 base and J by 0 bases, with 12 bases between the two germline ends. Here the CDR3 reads CATSDFMGRSSYNEQFF. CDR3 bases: TGTGCCACCAGTGATTTTATGGGACGGAGCTCCTACAATGAGCAGTTCTTC.

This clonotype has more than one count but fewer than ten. The CDR3 loop reads CASSFDIGNEQFF. As DNA, the CDR3 is TGTGCCAGCAGCTTCGATATCGGGAATGAGCAGTTCTTC. This rearrangement joins TRBV7-3 to TRBJ2-1; D remains ambiguous. The germline V gene has CDR1 SGHTA and CDR2 FQGTGA. This CDR3 comprises 13 residues. The ends were cut back, 3 bases at V and 7 bases at J, with 10 bases in the middle.

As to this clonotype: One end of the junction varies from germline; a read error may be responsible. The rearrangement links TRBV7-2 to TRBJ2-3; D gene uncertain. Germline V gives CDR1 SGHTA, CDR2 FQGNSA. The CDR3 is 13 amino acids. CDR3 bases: TGTCCCAGCAGCTTAAATCGTGGAGATACGCAGTATTTT. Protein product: CPSSLNRGDTQYF.

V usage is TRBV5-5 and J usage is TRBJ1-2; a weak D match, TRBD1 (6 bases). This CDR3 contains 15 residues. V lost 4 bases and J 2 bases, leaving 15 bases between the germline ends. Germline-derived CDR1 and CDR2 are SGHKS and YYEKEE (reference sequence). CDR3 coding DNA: TGTGCCAGCAGCACGACCACAGGGCTCAACTATGGCTACACCTTC. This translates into CASSTTTGLNYGYTF. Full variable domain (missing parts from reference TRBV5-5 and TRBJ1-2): DAGVTQSPTHLIKTRGQQVTLRCSPISGHKSVSWYQQVLGQGPQFIFQYYEKEERGRGNFPDRFSARQFPNYSSELNVNALLLGDSALYLCASSTTTGLNYGYTFGSGTRLTVV.

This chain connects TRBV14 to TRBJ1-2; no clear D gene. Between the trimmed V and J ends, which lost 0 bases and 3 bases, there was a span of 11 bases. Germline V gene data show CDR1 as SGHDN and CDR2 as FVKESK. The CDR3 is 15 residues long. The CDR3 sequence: CASSQDLVTHYGYTF. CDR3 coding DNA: TGTGCCAGCAGCCAAGATTTGGTAACACACTATGGCTACACCTTC.

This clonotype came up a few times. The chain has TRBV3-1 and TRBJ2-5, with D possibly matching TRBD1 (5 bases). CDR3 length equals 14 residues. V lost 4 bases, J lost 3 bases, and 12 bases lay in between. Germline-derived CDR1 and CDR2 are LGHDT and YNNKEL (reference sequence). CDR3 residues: CASSPVGLEETQYF. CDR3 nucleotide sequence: TGTGCCAGCAGCCCCGTGGGGCTAGAAGAGACCCAGTACTTC.

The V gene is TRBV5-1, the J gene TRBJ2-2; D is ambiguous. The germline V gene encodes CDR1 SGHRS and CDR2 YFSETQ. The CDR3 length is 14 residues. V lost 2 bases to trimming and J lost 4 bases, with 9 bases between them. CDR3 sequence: CASSFIEFTGELFF. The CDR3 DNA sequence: TGCGCCAGCAGCTTTATCGAGTTCACCGGGGAGCTGTTTTTT.

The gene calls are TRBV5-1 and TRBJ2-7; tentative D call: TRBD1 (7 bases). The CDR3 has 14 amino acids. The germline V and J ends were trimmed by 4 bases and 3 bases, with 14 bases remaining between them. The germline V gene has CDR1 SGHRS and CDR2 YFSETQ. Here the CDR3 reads CASSGGDRYYEQYF. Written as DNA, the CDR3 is TGCGCCAGCAGCGGCGGGGACAGATACTACGAGCAGTACTTC.

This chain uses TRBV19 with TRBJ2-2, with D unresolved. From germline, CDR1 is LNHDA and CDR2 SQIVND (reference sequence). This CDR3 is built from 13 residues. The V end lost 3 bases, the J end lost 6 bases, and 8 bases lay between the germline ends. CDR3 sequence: CASSMVQSGELFF. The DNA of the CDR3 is TGTGCCAGTAGTATGGTACAGTCCGGGGAGCTGTTTTTT.

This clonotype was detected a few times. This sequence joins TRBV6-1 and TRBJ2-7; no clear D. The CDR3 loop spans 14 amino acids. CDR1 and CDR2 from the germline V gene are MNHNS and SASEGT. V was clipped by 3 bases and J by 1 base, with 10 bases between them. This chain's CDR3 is CASSEFLQSYEQYF. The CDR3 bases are TGTGCCAGCAGTGAGTTTCTTCAGTCCTACGAGCAGTACTTC.

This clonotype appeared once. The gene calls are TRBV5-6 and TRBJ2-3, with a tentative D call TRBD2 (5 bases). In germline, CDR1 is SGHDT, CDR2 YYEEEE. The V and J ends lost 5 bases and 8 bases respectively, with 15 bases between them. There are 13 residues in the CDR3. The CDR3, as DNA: TGTGCCAGCAGTCGACTATCGGTGGTTACGCAGTATTTT. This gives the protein CASSRLSVVTQYF.

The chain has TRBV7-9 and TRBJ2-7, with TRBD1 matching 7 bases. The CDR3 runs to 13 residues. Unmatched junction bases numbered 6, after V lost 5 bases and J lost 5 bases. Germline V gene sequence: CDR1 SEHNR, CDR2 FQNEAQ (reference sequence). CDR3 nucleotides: TGTGCCAGCAGCGGGGGACAGAGGGACGAGCAGTACTTC. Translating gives CASSGGQRDEQYF.

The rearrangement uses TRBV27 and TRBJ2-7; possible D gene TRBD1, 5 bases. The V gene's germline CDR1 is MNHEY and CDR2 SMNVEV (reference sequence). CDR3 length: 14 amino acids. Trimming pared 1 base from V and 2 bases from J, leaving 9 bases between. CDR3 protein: CASSLYRFAYEQYF. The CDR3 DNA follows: TGTGCCAGCAGTTTATACAGGTTCGCCTACGAGCAGTACTTC.

In nucleotides, the CDR3 is TGTGCCAGCAGCCAGATCGGCCTAGAGTTCAATGAGCAGTTCTTC. It codes for CASSQIGLEFNEQFF. The V and J genes are TRBV7-9 and TRBJ2-1; D unclear. Trimming shortened V by 5 bases and J by 6 bases, and 17 bases separated the two germline ends. The CDR3 runs 15 residues. CDR1 and CDR2 from the germline V gene are SEHNR and FQNEAQ (reference sequence). Supplemented by reference TRBV7-9 and TRBJ2-1, the full variable domain reads DTGVSQNPRHKITKRGQNVTFRCDPISEHNRLYWYRQTLGQGPEFLTYFQNEAQLEKSRLLSDRFSAERPKGSFSTLEIQRTEQGDSAMYLCASSQIGLEFNEQFFGPGTRLTVL.

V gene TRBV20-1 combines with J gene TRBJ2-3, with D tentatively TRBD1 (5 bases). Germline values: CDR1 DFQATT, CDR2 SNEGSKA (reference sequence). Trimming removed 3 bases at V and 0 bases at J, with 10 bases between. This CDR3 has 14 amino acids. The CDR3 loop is CSARSQGSTDTQYF. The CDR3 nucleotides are TGCAGTGCTAGGTCCCAGGGCAGCACAGATACGCAGTATTTT.

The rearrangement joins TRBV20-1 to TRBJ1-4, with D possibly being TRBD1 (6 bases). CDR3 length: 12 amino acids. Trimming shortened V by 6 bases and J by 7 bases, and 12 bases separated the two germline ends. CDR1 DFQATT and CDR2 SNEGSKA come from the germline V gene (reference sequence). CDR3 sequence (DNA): TGCAGTGCCCCGCTAGGGGGTGAAAAACTGTTTTTT. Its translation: CSAPLGGEKLFF.

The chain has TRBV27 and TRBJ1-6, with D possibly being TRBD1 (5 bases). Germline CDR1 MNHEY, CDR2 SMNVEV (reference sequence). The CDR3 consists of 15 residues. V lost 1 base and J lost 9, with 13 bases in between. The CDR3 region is CASSLLGPGTSPLHF. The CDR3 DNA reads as TGTGCCAGCAGTTTATTGGGGCCAGGGACTTCACCCCTCCACTTT.

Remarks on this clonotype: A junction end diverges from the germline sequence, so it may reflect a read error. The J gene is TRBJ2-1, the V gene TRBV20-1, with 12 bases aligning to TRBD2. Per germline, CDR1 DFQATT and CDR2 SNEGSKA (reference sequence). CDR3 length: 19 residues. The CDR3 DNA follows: TGCATTGCTAGAGGGGCACGTAGACTAGCGGGAGACTCCTACAATGAGCAGTTCTTC. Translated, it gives CIARGARRLAGDSYNEQFF.

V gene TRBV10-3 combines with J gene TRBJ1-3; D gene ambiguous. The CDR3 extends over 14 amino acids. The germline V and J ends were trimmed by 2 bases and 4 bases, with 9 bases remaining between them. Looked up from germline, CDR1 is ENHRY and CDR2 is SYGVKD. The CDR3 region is CAISEEPGGNTIYF. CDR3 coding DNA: TGTGCCATCAGTGAGGAACCGGGGGGAAACACCATATATTTT.

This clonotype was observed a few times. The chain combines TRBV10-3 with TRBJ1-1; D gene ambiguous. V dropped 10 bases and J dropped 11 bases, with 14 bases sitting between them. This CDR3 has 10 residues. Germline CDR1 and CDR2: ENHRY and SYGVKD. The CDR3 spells CARNGPDAFF. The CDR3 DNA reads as TGTGCCAGAAACGGCCCCGATGCTTTCTTT.

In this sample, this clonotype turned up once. DNA for the CDR3: TGTGCCTGGAGCAGACGGGGCGGAATAGCCAAAAACATTCAGTACTTC. The encoded protein is CAWSRRGGIAKNIQYF. The rearrangement uses TRBV30 and TRBJ2-4; D assignment may be TRBD1 or TRBD2 (5 bases each). Germline values: CDR1 GTSNPN, CDR2 SVGIG (reference sequence). The CDR3 sequence is 16 residues long. Deletions cut 3 bases from V and 0 bases from J, with 15 bases between. The whole variable domain, remainder taken from reference TRBV30 and TRBJ2-4, is SQTIHQWPATLVQPVGSPLSLECTVEGTSNPNLYWYRQAAGRGLQLLFYSVGIGQISSEVPQNLSASRPQDRQFILSSKKLLLSDSGFYLCAWSRRGGIAKNIQYFGAGTRLSVL.